Listed here are 3 T cell receptor beta chains from one sample, sequenced in a study of blood T cell repertoires in COVID-19 (dated by TCRdb to 2018 to 2020). Receptor amplification or capture employed the immunoSEQ multiplex PCR assay. TCRdb obtained this table from immuneACCESS and retained in-frame rearrangements with V and J assigned. These tables miss some clones; where compared with another copy, unresolved V genes account for less than half of the shortfall, and the remainder is unexplained. This sample is represented by 320,000 or so clones; roughly 85% of them were singletons. The ten largest account for 1.9% of the sample. The sample was PBMCs or T cells enriched from blood (not recorded which). These receptors all stem from a woman in her 30s who had been exposed to COVID-19.

The chain employs TRBV3-1 (or the pseudogene TRBV3-2) and TRBJ2-2, with 12 positions matching TRBD2. The CDR3 is 21 residues long. Germline CDR1 LGHDT, CDR2 YNNKEL (reference sequence). V gave up 3 bases and J gave up 5 bases; unmatched junction bases: 19. The CDR3 DNA sequence: TGTGCCAGCAGCCATCCCTTGGACAGACTAGCGGGAGAAGAAGGAACCGGGGAGCTGTTTTTT. It yields the protein CASSHPLDRLAGEEGTGELFF.

The CDR3 DNA reads TGTGCCAGCAGCTTGGACGGGGTGAACACCGGGGAGCTGTTTTTT. Its translation: CASSLDGVNTGELFF. This chain connects TRBV5-8 to TRBJ2-2, with D possibly TRBD2 on 5 matching bases. The CDR3 covers 15 residues. CDR1 SGHTS and CDR2 YDEGEE come from the germline V gene. The V and J ends lost 0 bases and 1 base respectively, with 7 bases between them.

J is TRBJ1-6 and V is TRBV6-1, with D unclear. V gave up 2 bases and J gave up 0 bases, with 8 bases separating them. The CDR3 spans 16 residues. CDR1 is MNHNS, CDR2 SASEGT, per germline. The CDR3 DNA sequence: TGTGCCAGCAGTGAAAGCCGTAGCTCCTATAATTCACCCCTCCACTTT. This sequence encodes CASSESRSSYNSPLHF.